The 19 T cell receptor beta chains listed next were all sequenced from one sample in a study of blood T cell repertoires in COVID-19. Profiled with immunoSEQ multiplex PCR; TCRdb holds only in-frame clones, not every one. The sample lists approximately 210,000 clones, 80% seen once, with 4.3% in the top ten. What was sequenced was PBMCs or T cells enriched from blood (not recorded which). These receptor sequences come from a young man with acute COVID-19.

As DNA, the CDR3 is TGTGCCAGTAATGGGGAACCGGGACACCTTAACTATGGCTACACCTTC. This gives the protein CASNGEPGHLNYGYTF. The genes are TRBV19 and TRBJ1-2; tentatively, D is TRBD1 (6 bases). Trimming pared 7 bases from V and 1 base from J, leaving 19 bases between. CDR1 and CDR2 (germline): LNHDA, SQIVND (reference sequence). The CDR3 runs 16 residues.

V usage is TRBV30 and J usage is TRBJ1-2; tentative D call: TRBD1 (5 bases). CDR1 and CDR2 from the germline V gene are GTSNPN and SVGIG (reference sequence). This CDR3 contains 11 residues. V gave up 8 bases and J gave up 7 bases, with 14 bases separating them. The CDR3 here is CARRGVGGYTF. The CDR3, as DNA: TGTGCCAGAAGGGGTGTTGGTGGCTACACCTTC.

In its sample, this clone was seen a few times. The V and J genes are TRBV4-1 and TRBJ1-1; unclear D gene. The CDR3 is 15 amino acids. Per germline, CDR1 MGHRA and CDR2 YSYEKL. V was shortened by 5 bases and J by 3 bases, with 16 bases between the two germline ends. CDR3 loop: CASSGPGNPHTEAFF. Written as DNA, the CDR3 is TGCGCCAGCAGCGGCCCCGGGAACCCCCACACTGAAGCTTTCTTT.

Only a few counts were recorded for this clone. This sequence joins TRBV28 and TRBJ1-5; D ambiguous. Looked up from germline, CDR1 is MDHEN and CDR2 is SYDVKM. V lost 7 bases and J 1 base, leaving 8 bases between the germline ends. The CDR3 totals 13 residues. The CDR3 here is CASISGSNQPQHF. Here the CDR3 DNA reads TGTGCCAGCATTTCTGGCAGCAATCAGCCCCAGCATTTT.

V is TRBV6-5 and J is TRBJ2-7, with 8 nucleotides matching TRBD1. The germline V gene encodes CDR1 MNHEY and CDR2 SVGAGI. The CDR3 extends over 15 amino acids. The V segment lost 6 bases and the J segment 2 bases; nucleotides outside the gene matches: 9. The CDR3 nucleotides are TGTGCCAGCAGGAACCCGGGACAGGCGGCCTACGAGCAGTACTTC. Protein: CASRNPGQAAYEQYF.

The chain recombines TRBV2 with TRBJ1-1; 7 positions match TRBD1. CDR1 is SNHLY, CDR2 FYNNEI, per germline. There are 13 residues in the CDR3. With 6 bases clipped from V and 2 bases from J, the junction kept 3 bases outside the gene matches. The CDR3 protein is CASRQGFNTEAFF. Written as DNA, the CDR3 is TGTGCCAGCAGACAGGGGTTCAACACTGAAGCTTTCTTT.

The CDR3 reads CASSAFPGTGRPDTQYF. The CDR3 DNA follows: TGTGCCAGCAGCGCTTTCCCCGGGACAGGACGGCCAGATACGCAGTATTTT. This chain uses TRBV2 with TRBJ2-3; 8 bases match TRBD1. Germline V gene sequence: CDR1 SNHLY, CDR2 FYNNEI. The V gene end was trimmed by 6 bases and the J gene end by 4 bases; junction bases not matched to a gene: 15. The CDR3 spans 17 residues.

The V call is TRBV24-1, the J call TRBJ1-2, with D possibly TRBD1 on 5 matching bases. This CDR3 is 14 amino acids long. CDR1 and CDR2 from the germline V gene are KGHDR and SFDVKD. Trimming shortened V by 5 bases and J by 2 bases, and 11 bases separated the two germline ends. As DNA, the CDR3 is TGTGCCACCAGTGGGAGAGCAGGGAACTATGGCTACACCTTC. This sequence encodes CATSGRAGNYGYTF.

J is TRBJ2-7 and V is TRBV6-1; D might be TRBD1 (5 bases). Looked up from germline, CDR1 is MNHNS and CDR2 is SASEGT. Trimming stripped 9 bases from V and 2 bases from J, with 11 bases between. CDR3 length: 12 residues. CDR3 DNA: TGTGCCAGTGGGGAAGGGGCCTACGAGCAGTACTTC. The encoded protein is CASGEGAYEQYF.

The chain links TRBV28 to TRBJ1-2; D may be TRBD1 (6 bases). Trimming removed 6 bases from V and 6 bases from J, with 17 bases in between. CDR1 MDHEN and CDR2 SYDVKM come from the germline V gene. This CDR3 is built from 14 residues. This CDR3 is CASSLPGQWNGYTF. The DNA for the CDR3 is TGTGCCAGCAGCCTACCGGGACAATGGAATGGCTACACCTTC.

The V call is TRBV18, the J call TRBJ1-6, with 8 bases lining up with TRBD1. Germline CDR1 reads KGHSH; CDR2 reads LQKENI. The CDR3 has 14 amino acids. The trim removed 5 bases at V and 10 bases at J, leaving 7 bases unmatched. CDR3 sequence reads: CASSSGQGDSPLHF. The CDR3, as DNA: TGTGCCAGCTCATCTGGACAGGGAGACTCACCCCTCCACTTT.

This clone appeared a single time. The CDR3 loop is CASSKGLAANEQFF. The CDR3 nucleotides read TGCGCCAGCAGCAAGGGACTAGCAGCTAATGAGCAGTTCTTC. The chain has TRBV4-1 and TRBJ2-1, with 9 nucleotides matching TRBD2. This CDR3 is 14 amino acids long. The V segment lost 5 bases and the J segment 7 bases; nucleotides outside the gene matches: 6. Per germline, CDR1 MGHRA and CDR2 YSYEKL.

V and J are TRBV5-5 and TRBJ2-5; weak D call: TRBD2 (5 bases). The CDR3 extends over 15 amino acids. V shed 1 base and J shed 5 bases, with 15 bases lying between them. Germline CDR1 is SGHKS and CDR2 is YYEKEE (reference sequence). In nucleotides, the CDR3 is TGTGCCAGCAGCTTGCAGGCGGGCCTCCGCGAGACCCAGTACTTC. Its translation: CASSLQAGLRETQYF. Together with reference TRBV5-5 and TRBJ2-5, the CDR3 gives the full variable domain: DAGVTQSPTHLIKTRGQQVTLRCSPISGHKSVSWYQQVLGQGPQFIFQYYEKEERGRGNFPDRFSARQFPNYSSELNVNALLLGDSALYLCASSLQAGLRETQYFGPGTRLLVL.

This chain connects TRBV15 to TRBJ2-3; 8 positions agree with TRBD1. After removal of 0 bases from V and 0 bases from J, the junction contained 11 bases not matched to a gene. Germline CDR1 reads LNHNV; CDR2 reads YYDKDF (reference sequence). The CDR3 runs 19 residues. CDR3 nucleotides: TGTGCCACCAGCAGAGATCGTACTTTGACAGGGGATAGCACAGATACGCAGTATTTT. Translated: CATSRDRTLTGDSTDTQYF.

The rearrangement uses TRBV4-1 and TRBJ1-5, with a weak D call TRBD1 (6 bases). V shed 2 bases and J shed 4 bases, with 15 bases lying between them. The germline V gene encodes CDR1 MGHRA and CDR2 YSYEKL. CDR3 length: 16 residues. The CDR3 spells CASSQPGGQRNQPQHF. CDR3 nucleotides: TGCGCCAGCAGCCAACCTGGGGGCCAGAGGAATCAGCCCCAGCATTTT.

This clone came up a few times. This sequence joins TRBV5-1 and TRBJ2-5, with a possible D match to TRBD1 (6 bases). The V and J ends lost 4 bases and 2 bases respectively, with 9 bases between them. The CDR3 length is 13 residues. Germline V gene data show CDR1 as SGHRS and CDR2 as YFSETQ. This CDR3 is CASSIGQQETQYF. The CDR3 nucleotides read TGCGCCAGCAGCATCGGACAGCAAGAGACCCAGTACTTC.

This clone has just one count. The chain joins TRBV29-1 to TRBJ1-2, with D unclear. Trimming left V 2 bases short and J 3 bases short, with 13 bases between. The CDR3 is made up of 14 amino acids. The germline V gene encodes CDR1 SQVTM and CDR2 ANQGSEA. DNA for the CDR3: TGCAGCGTTGAAAGTCCCGCACTATACTATGGCTACACCTTC. Encoded protein: CSVESPALYYGYTF. Based on the CDR3 plus reference TRBV29-1 and TRBJ1-2, the full variable domain is SAVISQKPSRDICQRGTSLTIQCQVDSQVTMMFWYRQQPGQSLTLIATANQGSEATYESGFVIDKFPISRPNLTFSTLTVSNMSPEDSSIYLCSVESPALYYGYTFGSGTRLTVV.

The V and J genes are TRBV7-9 and TRBJ1-1, with 7 bases fitting TRBD1. Germline CDR1 reads SEHNR; CDR2 reads FQNEAQ (reference sequence). The V segment lost 5 bases and the J segment 7 bases; nucleotides outside the gene matches: 7. CDR3 length: 13 amino acids. CDR3 residues: CASSAPGGIEAFF. CDR3 sequence (DNA): TGTGCCAGCAGCGCTCCAGGGGGGATTGAAGCTTTCTTT. Supplemented by reference TRBV7-9 and TRBJ1-1, the full variable domain reads DTGVSQNPRHKITKRGQNVTFRCDPISEHNRLYWYRQTLGQGPEFLTYFQNEAQLEKSRLLSDRFSAERPKGSFSTLEIQRTEQGDSAMYLCASSAPGGIEAFFGQGTRLTVV.

This clone has just one count. At one end the junction does not follow the germline gene, possibly because of a read error. The CDR3, as DNA: TGCAGTGCTAGGGATTCTGACAGGGTCAAGTTT. Protein: CSARDSDRVKF. The rearrangement uses TRBV20-1 and TRBJ1-4, with 7 bases that match TRBD1. In germline, CDR1 is DFQATT, CDR2 SNEGSKA (reference sequence). This CDR3 region has 11 residues.